Only a few counts were recorded for the clone carrying this TCR delta chain. What it recognizes is unknown. Translating this DNA gives a protein that differs at residue 12 from the TCRdb one, which belongs to a much larger clone; a read error is likely, and the protein shown is this translation. This record belongs to a study of γδ T cells in repeated Plasmodium falciparum infection. Study-wide background: Four controlled malaria infections with P. falciparum NF54 spanned 500 to 650 days. Malian samples came from no-transmission periods or across acute febrile malaria episodes. General observations from the study: Malian children's Vdelta2-negative repertoires appeared more expanded and less diverse than Australians'.

Vgamma9/Vdelta2+ and Vdelta2-negative gammadelta T cells were flow-sorted from PBMC for bulk sequencing. Both TRG and TRD chains were sequenced from each sorted sample. TCRdb re-called the multiplex PCR reads through CATT. The data contain around 46,000 delta-chain clones, around 1.6% of them seen just once; the ten biggest clones take up 8.6%. CDR1 TSWWSYY and CDR2 QGS come from the germline V gene. The trim removed 3 bases at V and 0 bases at J, leaving 16 bases unmatched. The CDR3 is made up of 19 amino acids. Material: gamma-delta T cells from blood. The origin of this receptor is a pool of human donors (malaria-infected and uninfected, not separated). J is TRDJ1 and V is TRDV1; TRDD3 aligns across 7 bases. TCRdb supplies no J gene; here it was assigned by aligning the nucleotide sequence to germline. The CDR3 spells CALGDSHRSGYAYTDKLIF. CDR3 DNA: TGTGCTCTTGGGGACTCCCATCGAAGTGGATACGCATACACCGATAAACTCATCTTT.